The sequence of this T cell receptor beta chain was determined in a study of blood T cell repertoires in COVID-19. Background on the study: PBMCs, B-cell-depleted T cells, or T cells provided the cDNA or gDNA that made up the material.

The data were produced by immunoSEQ multiplex PCR, yet TCRdb's version contains in-frame clones alone and is incomplete. The data contain around 200,000 clones, approximately 91% of them singletons. The CDR3 sequence is 13 residues long. The ends were cut back, 2 bases at V and 8 bases at J, with 10 bases in the middle. Germline assignment: CDR1 SGHTS and CDR2 YDEGEE. This receptor was obtained from a man between 18 and 29 years old with active or convalescent COVID-19. Sequencing was done on a sample of peripheral blood. The chain carries TRBV5-8 and TRBJ1-4, with no clear D. As DNA, the CDR3 is TGTGCCAGCAGCTTATCTTATGAGGAAAAACTGTTTTTT. It translates to CASSLSYEEKLFF.